This T cell receptor (beta chain) was identified during a study of CD39 and CD103 CD8 tumor-infiltrating T cells listed by TCRdb under 2018. About the investigation overall: The repertoire comparisons shown came from four patients: one with an HPV-positive HNSCC, one with an HPV-negative HNSCC, one with ovarian cancer and one with melanoma. TCRbeta CDR3 deep sequencing compared repertoires of CD8 TIL subsets defined by CD103 and CD39 with peripheral memory CD8 T cells.

For each subset, between roughly 10,000 and 100,000 sorted cells were used for genomic DNA extraction with the DNeasy Blood and Tissue Kit. The immunoSEQ service sequenced and mapped the TCRbeta V-J or V-D-J regions, with coverage above 9x for each sample. As for the original processing: Analysis was limited to productive rearrangements exported from the immunoSEQ Analyzer platform, and clonality was evaluated on the 500 most abundant clones. The Morisita-Horn similarity index and the Jaccard index were used to quantify the overlap in repertoires between populations. Morisita-Horn similarity between CD8 T-cell subset TCR repertoires was measured in roughly six cancer patients. TCRdb re-hosts the immuneACCESS table, in-frame sequences only. Its copies lack some clones; in the studies checked, an unresolved V gene accounts for under half of them, and the cause for the rest is not known. The V and J calls and clone size come from that table; D and trimming were worked out from the DNA. The sample table contains fewer than 4,000 clones; only one count was recorded for about 60% of them. Of the sample, over 25% is held by the ten largest clones.

The germline V gene gives CDR1 as SQVTM and CDR2 as ANQGSEA. Trimming leaves V shorter by 8 bases and J shorter by 6 bases, with the junction holding 17 bases beyond the gene matches. Measured from the cysteine to the phenylalanine, the CDR3 is 15 residues long. Only CDR3 DNA is held: 45 bases, read in frame from base 1. Concerning this clone: The antigen it recognizes is unknown. No base quality values were provided; no much bigger clone lies one nucleotide off.

What the authors observed across the whole study: DP CD8 TILs appeared more oligoclonal than DN and SP CD8 TILs and blood memory CD8 T cells, with top 30 clonotypes covering about 56-86%. DP TIL clonotypes were rarely detected in blood or uninvolved lymph node, whereas DN TIL clonotypes were found to largely overlap with peripheral memory CD8 repertoires.

At the time of sample collection the patients were not on therapy, although prior treatments varied from chemotherapy, radiotherapy, surgery and immunotherapy to no treatment. After thawing, cells went through T lymphocyte enrichment using a negative-selection kit, with EpCAM beads added for tumor-infiltrating lymphocytes. For the CD8 TIL subsets, CD3+CD4-CD8+CD45RA- cells were FACS-sorted and divided into DN, SP and DP based on their expression of CD39 and CD103. Tumor specimens were minced and digested with hyaluronidase, collagenase and DNase for 1 h, filtered, Ficoll-enriched and cryopreserved. On a FACSAria II, each population was sorted to 97% to 99% purity, and the resulting cell pellets were frozen for TCR sequencing with no culture step.

The sample consisted of CD39- CD103- CD8+ T cells sorted from the tumor. The cell subset or site label, read with the paper, signifies: CD103-CD39- double-negative CD45RA- CD8 T cells. This TCR derives from a human donor with head and neck squamous cell carcinoma. The rearranged chain carries TRBV29-1 and TRBJ2-3, with TRBD1 identical over 7 junction bases. The CDR3 reads CSSGTDRYGADTQYF. The DNA sequence follows: TGCAGCTCCGGGACAGACCGATACGGGGCGGATACGCAGTATTTT.